This note documents a single T cell receptor (beta chain) sequence. Its specificity is unknown. The data were obtained in a study of T cells in Graves' hyperthyroidism and ophthalmopathy. Study conclusions and caveats: Also found in blood were most expanded thyroid clonotypes above 0.001.

This CDR3 region has 16 residues. CDR1 is MGHRA, CDR2 YSYEKL, per germline. Trimming removed 0 bases from V and 5 bases from J; junction bases left unmatched: 6. The source material, RNA transcripts, was used to amplify TCR beta CDR3 regions. The HTBI set primed first-round TCR CDR3 RT-PCR. TCRdb reprocessed the multiplex PCR reads with MiXCR, giving one entry per CDR3 protein. The sample has around 520,000 distinct CDR3 sequences, 13% to 15% seen once. The receptor comes from a woman aged 18-35 years with Graves' hyperthyroidism. The chain recombines TRBV4-1 with TRBJ2-3; 9 positions agree with TRBD2. The sequenced material came from blood. In DNA, the CDR3 is TGCGCCAGCAGCCAAGAGCTAGCGGGATCTGGAGATACGCAGTATTTT. It encodes CASSQELAGSGDTQYF.